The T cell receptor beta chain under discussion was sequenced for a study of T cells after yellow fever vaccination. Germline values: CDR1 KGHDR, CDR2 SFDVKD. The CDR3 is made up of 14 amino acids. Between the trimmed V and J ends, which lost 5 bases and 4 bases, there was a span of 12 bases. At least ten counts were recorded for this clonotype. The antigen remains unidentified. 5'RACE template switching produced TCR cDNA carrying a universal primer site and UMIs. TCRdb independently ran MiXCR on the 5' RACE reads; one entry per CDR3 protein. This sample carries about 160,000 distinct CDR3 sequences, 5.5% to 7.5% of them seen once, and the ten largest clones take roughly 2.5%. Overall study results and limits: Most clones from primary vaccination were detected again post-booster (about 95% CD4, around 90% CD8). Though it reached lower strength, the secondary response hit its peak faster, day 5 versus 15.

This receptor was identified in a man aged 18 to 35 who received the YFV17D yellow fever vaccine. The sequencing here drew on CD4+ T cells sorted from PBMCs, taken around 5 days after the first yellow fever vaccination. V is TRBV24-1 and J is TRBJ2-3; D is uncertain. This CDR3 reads CATSVGPIADTQYF. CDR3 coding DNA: TGTGCCACCAGTGTCGGCCCCATCGCAGATACGCAGTATTTT.